Below are 16 T cell receptor beta chains sequenced from a single sample in a study of CD4 T cells in relation to SARS-CoV-2 and coronaviruses. The unexposed donors gave CD4+ T cells in about 2010-2019, prior to COVID-19. After roughly ten days of culture, CD4+ T cells were isolated. No antigens are known for them. TCRdb's copy holds only in-frame clones and misses some; the assay was immunoSEQ multiplex PCR. The sample holds about 22,000 clones, under 80% seen once. Sequenced input: CD4+ T cells from PBMCs, cultured in vitro. Source of these receptors: a human donor in good health.

The chain recombines TRBV24-1 with TRBJ2-7; 10 positions agree with TRBD1. CDR1 is KGHDR, CDR2 SFDVKD, per germline. The CDR3 is 15 residues long. J gave up 4 bases and V 2 bases, and 4 bases lay outside the gene matches. CDR3 loop: CATSDSTGGGYEQYF. In DNA form, the CDR3 reads TGTGCCACCAGTGATTCGACAGGGGGCGGATACGAGCAGTACTTC.

The CDR3 DNA sequence: TGTGCCATCAGTGGACAGGGAAGGGATCAGCCCCAGCATTTT. Amino acids: CAISGQGRDQPQHF. The rearrangement uses TRBV10-3 and TRBJ1-5, with 7 bases lining up with TRBD1. The V gene's germline CDR1 is ENHRY and CDR2 SYGVKD. The CDR3 consists of 14 residues. Trimming removed 4 bases from V and 5 bases from J; junction bases left unmatched: 5.

The V gene is TRBV6-5, the J gene TRBJ1-1; TRBD1 might be the D (6 bases). V was pared by 7 bases and J by 2 bases, with 17 bases between. The CDR3 totals 15 residues. CDR1 and CDR2 from the germline V gene are MNHEY and SVGAGI. CDR3 amino acids: CASTPMGAGNTEAFF. DNA of the CDR3: TGTGCCAGCACCCCGATGGGGGCGGGCAACACTGAAGCTTTCTTT.

V and J are TRBV19 and TRBJ1-6, with D hard to call. Germline assignment: CDR1 LNHDA and CDR2 SQIVND (reference sequence). Trimming stripped 3 bases from V and 7 bases from J, with 19 bases between. The CDR3 covers 17 residues. As DNA, the CDR3 is TGTGCCAGTAGTATCGTTATGGGAGGGTTGCGGAATTCACCCCTCCACTTT. This translates into CASSIVMGGLRNSPLHF.

The chain recombines TRBV5-4 with TRBJ2-5, with D perhaps TRBD1 (5 bases). The CDR3 length is 16 residues. Trimming left V 0 bases short and J 2 bases short, with 14 bases between. The germline V gene has CDR1 SGHNT and CDR2 YYREEE (reference sequence). CDR3 bases: TGTGCCAGCAGCTTGGCGGCAGGGCACTGGCAAGAGACCCAGTACTTC. It translates to CASSLAAGHWQETQYF. Full variable domain (outside the CDR3, taken from reference TRBV5-4 and TRBJ2-5): ETGVTQSPTHLIKTRGQQVTLRCSSQSGHNTVSWYQQALGQGPQFIFQYYREEENGRGNFPPRFSGLQFPNYSSELNVNALELDDSALYLCASSLAAGHWQETQYFGPGTRLLVL.

The chain is built from TRBV10-3 and TRBJ2-1; TRBD2 matches at 8 bases. Trimming cost V 7 bases and J 9 bases; bases outside gene matches: 5. The CDR3 sequence is 12 residues long. The V gene's germline CDR1 is ENHRY and CDR2 SYGVKD. CDR3 region: CAITETSGEQFF. As DNA, the CDR3 is TGTGCCATCACCGAAACTAGCGGTGAGCAGTTCTTC.

V usage is TRBV28 and J usage is TRBJ2-7, with 11 positions matching TRBD1. CDR3 size: 14 residues. J was trimmed by 2 bases and V by 6 bases; bases with no gene match: 3. From germline, CDR1 is MDHEN and CDR2 SYDVKM. The CDR3 region is CASSRDRGTYEQYF. In DNA, the CDR3 is TGTGCCAGCAGCCGGGACAGGGGGACCTACGAGCAGTACTTC.

This rearrangement joins TRBV5-6 to TRBJ1-2, with D perhaps matching TRBD1 (5 bases). Trimming removed 4 bases from V and 8 bases from J, with 15 bases in between. Per germline, CDR1 SGHDT and CDR2 YYEEEE. CDR3 length: 13 amino acids. CDR3 region: CASSLDTEVGYTF. The CDR3 DNA sequence: TGTGCCAGCAGCCTGGACACCGAAGTGGGCTACACCTTC.

V is TRBV6-4 and J is TRBJ2-1; D may be TRBD2 (5 bases). The V end was cut by 3 bases, the J end by 7 bases, with 13 bases between. Germline CDR1 reads MRHNA; CDR2 reads SNTAGT. CDR3 length: 14 amino acids. CDR3 protein: CASSEGGRSNEQFF. CDR3 in DNA: TGTGCCAGCAGTGAAGGTGGGAGATCAAATGAGCAGTTCTTC.

The chain uses TRBV30 and TRBJ1-4; 9 nucleotides agree with TRBD1. The J segment lost 5 bases and the V segment lost 1 base, leaving 2 bases of the junction unmatched. Germline lookup yields CDR1 GTSNPN and CDR2 SVGIG (reference sequence). The CDR3 consists of 14 residues. In DNA, the CDR3 is TGTGCCTGGAGTGGTGGGACAGGGAATGAAAAACTGTTTTTT. This gives the protein CAWSGGTGNEKLFF.

The chain carries TRBV28 and TRBJ1-2; the D is unclear. V gave up 4 bases and J gave up 2 bases, with 14 bases separating them. Germline assignment: CDR1 MDHEN and CDR2 SYDVKM. The CDR3 loop spans 15 amino acids. The CDR3 coding sequence is TGTGCCAGCAGTTCAGACATAGTAAAGAACTATGGCTACACCTTC. It encodes CASSSDIVKNYGYTF.

The chain recombines TRBV11-2 with TRBJ2-3; maybe TRBD1 (5 bases). The CDR3 consists of 14 residues. Trimming pared 3 bases from V and 4 bases from J, leaving 11 bases between. Germline V lookup: CDR1 SGHAT, CDR2 FQNNGV. The CDR3: CASSFQGGADTQYF. The CDR3 nucleotides are TGTGCCAGCAGCTTCCAGGGCGGAGCAGATACGCAGTATTTT.

The chain links TRBV30 to TRBJ1-1; TRBD1 is a possible D gene (5 bases). V gave up 0 bases and J gave up 0 bases, with 14 bases separating them. The CDR3 is 16 residues long. The germline CDR1 and CDR2 sequences are GTSNPN and SVGIG (reference sequence). In DNA form, the CDR3 reads TGTGCCTGGAGTGTAGGGGTCGACAGAATGAACACTGAAGCTTTCTTT. It specifies CAWSVGVDRMNTEAFF.

A single count supports this clone. DNA for the CDR3: TGTGCCAGCAGCCAAGATCATGGCGGCAGGCTGAACACTGAAGCTTTCTTT. Protein: CASSQDHGGRLNTEAFF. The V and J genes are TRBV14 and TRBJ1-1; D is ambiguous. The V end lost 0 bases, the J end lost 0 bases, and 14 bases lay between the germline ends. This CDR3 has 17 residues. CDR1 and CDR2 from the germline V gene are SGHDN and FVKESK. Based on the CDR3 plus reference TRBV14 and TRBJ1-1, the full variable domain is EAGVTQFPSHSVIEKGQTVTLRCDPISGHDNLYWYRRVMGKEIKFLLHFVKESKQDESGMPNNRFLAERTGGTYSTLKVQPAELEDSGVYFCASSQDHGGRLNTEAFFGQGTRLTVV.

The chain couples TRBV11-2 to TRBJ1-6; D is uncertain. The CDR3 runs 13 residues. V lost 3 bases to trimming and J lost 9 bases, with 9 bases between them. Germline CDR1 and CDR2: SGHAT and FQNNGV. CDR3 coding DNA: TGTGCCAGCAGCTTCACCACGAGTTCACCCCTCCACTTT. It encodes CASSFTTSSPLHF.

The V and J genes are TRBV27 and TRBJ1-1; unclear D gene. The CDR3 has 14 residues. Trimming stripped 6 bases from V and 6 bases from J, with 17 bases between. Germline V gene lookup returns CDR1 MNHEY and CDR2 SMNVEV (reference sequence). CDR3: CASRSVGFSAEAFF. CDR3 DNA sequence: TGTGCCAGCAGGTCCGTTGGGTTTTCGGCTGAAGCTTTCTTT.